This TCR beta chain was sequenced in a study of shared clonotypes between healthy human individuals. The protocol was immunoSEQ multiplex PCR, while the TCRdb copy is restricted to in-frame clones and leaves out a portion. In the table there are around 2.1 million clones, about 93% of which are singletons. The CDR3 has 15 amino acids. With 2 bases clipped from V and 2 bases from J, the junction kept 4 bases outside the gene matches. From germline, CDR1 is SSHAT and CDR2 FNYEAQ (reference sequence). Naive-designated CD8 cells lacked CD45RO, were positively enriched for CCR7, and omitted terminally differentiated effector memory CD45RA+ cells. This clone occurred once.

The source is a man between 18 and 29 years old in good health. Some clones in this sample may be carry-over from other donors' samples. The V call is TRBV7-7, the J call TRBJ2-5, with 8 bases identical to TRBD2. The material sequenced was naive CD8+ T cells from PBMCs. The DNA for the CDR3 is TGTGCCAGCAGCTTAATAGCGGGAAGTCAAGAGACCCAGTACTTC. Its protein is CASSLIAGSQETQYF.